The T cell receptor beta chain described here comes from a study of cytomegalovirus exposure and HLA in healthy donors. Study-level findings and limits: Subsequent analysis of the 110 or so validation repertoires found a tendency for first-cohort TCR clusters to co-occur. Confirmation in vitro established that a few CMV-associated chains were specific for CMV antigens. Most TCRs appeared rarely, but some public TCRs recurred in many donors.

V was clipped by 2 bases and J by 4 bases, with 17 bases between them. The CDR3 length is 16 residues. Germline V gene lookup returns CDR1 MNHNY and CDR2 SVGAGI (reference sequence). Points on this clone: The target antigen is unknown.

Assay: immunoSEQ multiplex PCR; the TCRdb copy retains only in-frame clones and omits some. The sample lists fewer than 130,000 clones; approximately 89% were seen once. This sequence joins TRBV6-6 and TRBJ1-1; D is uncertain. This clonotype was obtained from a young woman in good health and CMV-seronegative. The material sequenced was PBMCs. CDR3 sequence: CASSYLSGSESTEAFF. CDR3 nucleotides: TGTGCCAGCAGTTACCTCTCGGGGAGTGAAAGCACTGAAGCTTTCTTT.